This is a list of T cell receptor beta chains from one sample in a study of molecular identifiers for immune sequencing clone quantification. TCRdb re-called the PCR reads with MiXCR, one entry per CDR3 protein. The sample contains 490,000 or so distinct CDR3 sequences, under 30% of which appear only once. The sequenced material came from naive CD8+ T cells from blood, with Jurkat cell RNA spiked in. The receptors derive from a human donor in good health. Some libraries in this study had Jurkat cell RNA spiked in. The CDR3 runs from the conserved cysteine through the conserved F or W. The D gene is left open where the match is weak. A row's size may be missing; if present it is once, few, many or a size class.

>TRBV5-1|TRBD1|many|TRBJ1-1
TGCGCCAGCAGCTTGGGGGGACAGTTGGTTGAAGCTTTCTTT
CASSLGGQLVEAFF
>TRBV6-6|-|-|TRBJ1-2
TGTGCCAGCAGCCACGGGGGGCCGTATTTCTATGGCTACACCTTC
CASSHGGPYFYGYTF
>TRBV6-2/TRBV6-3|-|-|TRBJ2-1
TGTGCCAGCAGTGGGCCCATGGGGCCCTCCTACAATGAGCAGTTCTTC
CASSGPMGPSYNEQFF
>TRBV19|-|-|TRBJ1-3
TGTGCCAGCGGGGAGGGGATCTCTGGAAACACCATATATTTT
CASGEGISGNTIYF
>TRBV4-2|TRBD1|few|TRBJ1-1
TGTGCCAGCAGCCCTCAGACAGGGCCGGCGTCCGAAGCTTTCTTT
CASSPQTGPASEAFF
>TRBV12-3/TRBV12-4|TRBD2|-|TRBJ2-3
TGTGCCAGCAGGGGTGCCGGGACTAGCGGGGGGGATGTGGACACGCAGTATTTT
CASRGAGTSGGDVDTQYF
>TRBV29-1|-|many|TRBJ2-5
TGCAGCGCTTACGATGGGGGGCGCGTACAAGAGACCCAGTACTTC
CSAYDGGRVQETQYF
>TRBV4-1|-|-|TRBJ2-1
TGCGCCAGCAGCCAAGCTTGGGGGGAGGGGGTTGAGCAGTTCTTC
CASSQAWGEGVEQFF
>TRBV9|-|many|TRBJ1-5
TGTGCCAGCAGCGTAGGAGATAGCAATCAGCCCCAGCATTTT
CASSVGDSNQPQHF
>TRBV7-9|-|many|TRBJ2-2
TGTGCCAGCAGCCCCTACGCCGGGGAGCTGTTTTTT
CASSPYAGELFF
>TRBV7-3|-|-|TRBJ2-2
TGTGCCAGCAGATCCGGGACCGCGAAATGGGAGGAGCCGTTTTTT
CASRSGTAKWEEPFF
>TRBV6-6|TRBD2|-|TRBJ2-5
TGTGCCAGCAGCCTCAATCCTCCCGGGAGGGAGACCCAGTACTTC
CASSLNPPGRETQYF
>TRBV7-9|-|-|TRBJ1-3
TGTGCCAGCAGCCCCAGCCCCTCTGGAAACACCATATATTTT
CASSPSPSGNTIYF
>TRBV11-2|-|many|TRBJ1-5
TGTGCCAGCAGCTTAGACATCAATCAGCCCCAGCATTTT
CASSLDINQPQHF
>TRBV24-1|-|-|TRBJ1-1
TGTGCCACCAGTCAGGTACAGTCTTTAGAAGCTTTCTTT
CATSQVQSLEAFF
>TRBV20-1|-|-|TRBJ2-7
TGCAGTGCTAGGGCCCTTATCCACTACGACGAGCAGCACTTC
CSARALIHYDEQHF
>TRBV19|-|many|TRBJ1-5
TGTGCCAGTAGTTATGGGGGAGGCAATCAGCCCCAGCATTTT
CASSYGGGNQPQHF
>TRBV30|-|many|TRBJ1-1
TGTGCCTGGAGAGCATCTGAAGCTTTCTTT
CAWRASEAFF
>TRBV29-1|-|many|TRBJ1-4
TGCAGCGCCTTCTTAAGTAGTGAAAAACTGTTTTTT
CSAFLSSEKLFF
>TRBV21-1|-|-|TRBJ2-4
TGTGCCAGCAGCAAAGCGGTTTGGGGGGACCTAGCCATAAACATTCAGTACTTC
CASSKAVWGDLAINIQYF
>TRBV9|TRBD1|-|TRBJ2-5
TGTGCCAGCAGCGCTCCAGGGGGCTACCAAGAGACCCAGTACTTC
CASSAPGGYQETQYF
>TRBV20-1|TRBD2|many|TRBJ2-7
TGCAGTGCTCCGGGACTAGCCTACGAGCAGTACTTC
CSAPGLAYEQYF
>TRBV10-1|-|few|TRBJ2-5
TGCGCCAGCAGTCCTAACCATGAAGAGACCCAGTACTTC
CASSPNHEETQYF
>TRBV19|-|many|TRBJ2-6
TGTGCCAGTAGTATAAGTACATATGGGGCCAACGTCCTGACTTTC
CASSISTYGANVLTF
>TRBV2|TRBD1|-|TRBJ1-1
TGTGCCAGCAGTTTCACAGACAGGGGGCCAGAAGCTATCTTT
CASSFTDRGPEAIF
>TRBV28|-|-|TRBJ1-5
TGTGCCAGCAGTCTTAGTTTCCGAGCAGGGAGCAATCAGCCCCAGCATTTT
CASSLSFRAGSNQPQHF
>TRBV5-4|-|few|TRBJ2-5
TGTGCCAGCAGCCCCCCGGACTTGCAAGAGACCCAGTACTTC
CASSPPDLQETQYF
>TRBV30|-|few|TRBJ1-2
TGTGCCTGGAGGTGGGGAGGCAATGGCTACACCTTC
CAWRWGGNGYTF
>TRBV12-3/TRBV12-4|-|many|TRBJ1-5
TGTGCCAGCAGTTCTTGGGGGACAAGCCAGCCCCAGCATTTT
CASSSWGTSQPQHF
>TRBV20-1|TRBD1|few|TRBJ1-2
TGCAGTGCTAGGCAGTCACCGACAGGGGGCATCGAGGTCCTCAACTATGGCTACACCTTC
CSARQSPTGGIEVLNYGYTF
>TRBV18|TRBD2|-|TRBJ2-3
TGTGCCAGCTCATCATACCGAGCGGGGAGAACAGATACGCAGTATTTT
CASSSYRAGRTDTQYF
>TRBV7-9|-|-|TRBJ1-1
TGTGCCAGCAGCTTCCCACTAGGCACAGGGTACACTGAAGCTTTCTTT
CASSFPLGTGYTEAFF
>TRBV6-1|-|-|TRBJ2-7
TGTGCCAGCAGTGAGGAAGGACTTGAGAATCTTCACTCCTACGAGCAGTACTTC
CASSEEGLENLHSYEQYF
>TRBV7-2|TRBD1|once|TRBJ2-1
TGTGCCAGCGCAATCCTGGGACAGACTTTTCGGTGGCAGTTCTTC
CASAILGQTFRWQFF
>TRBV6-2/TRBV6-3|-|-|TRBJ2-3
TGTGCCAGCAGTTACTTGGAGTTGGATACGCAGTATTTT
CASSYLELDTQYF
>TRBV10-2|-|-|TRBJ1-1
TGCGCCAGCAGAGAAGGGGCGTTAACTGAAGCTTTCTTT
CASREGALTEAFF
>TRBV7-2|TRBD2|many|TRBJ2-5
TGTGCCAGCAGCTTAGAGCTAGCGGGACGGGAGACCCAGTACTTC
CASSLELAGRETQYF
>TRBV9|TRBD1|-|TRBJ1-1
TGTGCCAGCACCCCCGGGACAGGGCTTATGAACACTGAAGCTATCTTT
CASTPGTGLMNTEAIF
>TRBV14|TRBD2|few|TRBJ2-1
TGTGCCAGCAGCCTTTACACGGGACTAGCGGCCAATGAGCAGTTCTTC
CASSLYTGLAANEQFF
>TRBV11-2|TRBD2|few|TRBJ2-1
TGTGCCAGCAGCTTAGAAGCGGGGGGGCCTGCTGAGCAGTTCTTC
CASSLEAGGPAEQFF
>TRBV6-2/TRBV6-3|-|few|TRBJ1-1
TGTGCCAGCAGTGCACCGGGCCCACAGGCTGAAGCTTTCTTT
CASSAPGPQAEAFF
>TRBV29-1|-|few|TRBJ2-1
TGCAGCGCCGTACAGGGTACCTACAATGAGCAGTTCTTC
CSAVQGTYNEQFF
>TRBV4-3|-|-|TRBJ1-2
TGCGCCAGCAGCCAAGATCTGGACACCAGATATGGCTACACCTTC
CASSQDLDTRYGYTF
>TRBV21-1|-|few|TRBJ1-4
TGTGCCAGCAGCATTCGGAGGTCCCCCTCCCTAGGACTGTTTTTT
CASSIRRSPSLGLFF
>TRBV12-3/TRBV12-4|-|few|TRBJ1-5
TGTGCCAGCAGCCTCCCACCCGGGAACGGCTATAGCAATCAGCCCCAGCATTTT
CASSLPPGNGYSNQPQHF
>TRBV18|TRBD1|many|TRBJ2-3
TGTGCCAGCTCACCACCGGGACAGGGATCAGATACGCAGTATTTT
CASSPPGQGSDTQYF
>TRBV27|-|many|TRBJ2-7
TGTGCCAGCAGTTTATTAGCGCCTGCAGGGACGGTCGACGAGCAGTACTTC
CASSLLAPAGTVDEQYF
>TRBV12-3/TRBV12-4|-|-|TRBJ2-5
TGTGCCAGCAGTTTAAATATTGTGGGGGGCCTCTCCGGTGAGACCCAGTACTTC
CASSLNIVGGLSGETQYF
>TRBV24-1|TRBD1|many|TRBJ2-7
TGTGCCACCAGTGATGCAGGGGGCGAGCAGTACTTC
CATSDAGGEQYF